The entry that follows covers one T cell receptor beta chain sequence. Antigen: not known. This sample was included in a study of cytomegalovirus exposure and HLA in healthy donors. Among the 120 subjects of the validation cohort, separate from the approximately 700-subject first cohort, were the donors. This CDR3 has 14 residues. Germline V lookup: CDR1 SNHLY, CDR2 FYNNEI. J gave up 6 bases and V 6 bases, and 7 bases lay outside the gene matches. Study results and caveats: As was reported, the classifier diagnosed cytomegalovirus status with high specificity and sensitivity. Cytomegalovirus-associated status was assigned to about 170 TCR beta chains.

Sequencing used immunoSEQ multiplex PCR; TCRdb keeps in-frame clones, though not all of them. The repertoire holds about 150,000 clones, with 75% to 90% as singletons. The sample was PBMCs. The V gene is TRBV2, the J gene TRBJ1-2; 10 bases agree with TRBD1. The sequence derives from a man aged 18-30 years in good health and CMV-seropositive. CDR3 sequence (DNA): TGTGCCAGCAGCCGGGACAGGGGCGAGGATGGCTACACCTTC. Protein: CASSRDRGEDGYTF.